This T cell receptor (beta chain) was recorded in a study of blood T cell repertoires in COVID-19. Overall study context: Specimens from acute and convalescent COVID-19 originated in the United States, Italy and Spain. From T cells, B-cell-depleted T cells, or PBMCs came the material, which was cDNA or gDNA.

The CDR3 consists of 15 residues. The ends were cut back, 1 base at V and 0 bases at J, with 7 bases in the middle. The germline gives CDR1 KGHSH, CDR2 LQKENI. In the source study's methods: By means of reference gene primer amplification, nucleated cell counts were estimated. Some clones are missing from TCRdb's copy, which holds only in-frame ones; the method was immunoSEQ multiplex PCR. V, J and clone size derive from that table, while D and trimming were established from the DNA sequence. Here the sample spans 200,000 to 300,000 clones, less than 90% being singletons. This sequence was found in a man younger than 45 with active or convalescent COVID-19. The chain couples TRBV18 to TRBJ1-3; D not certain. What was sequenced was peripheral blood. CDR3: CASSPRYGSGNTIYF. CDR3 coding DNA: TGTGCCAGCTCACCACGTTACGGCTCTGGAAACACCATATATTTT.